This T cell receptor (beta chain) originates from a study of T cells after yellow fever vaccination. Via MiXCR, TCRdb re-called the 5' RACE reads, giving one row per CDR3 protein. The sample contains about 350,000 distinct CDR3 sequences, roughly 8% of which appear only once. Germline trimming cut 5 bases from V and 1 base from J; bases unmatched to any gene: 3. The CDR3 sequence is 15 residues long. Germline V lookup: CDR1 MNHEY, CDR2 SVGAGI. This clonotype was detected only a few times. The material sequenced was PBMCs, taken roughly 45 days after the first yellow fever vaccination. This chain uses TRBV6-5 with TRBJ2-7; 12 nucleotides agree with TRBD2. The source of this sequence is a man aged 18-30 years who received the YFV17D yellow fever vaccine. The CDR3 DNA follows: TGTGCCAGCAGTCTACTAGCGGGGGGTTCCTACGAGCAGTACGTC. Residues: CASSLLAGGSYEQYV.